This T cell receptor beta chain was retrieved from a study of blood T cell repertoires in COVID-19 (dated by TCRdb to about 2020). About the study as a whole: Samples covering the acute and convalescent phases of COVID-19 were provided by collaborators in the United States, Italy and Spain. The material from the prospective study consisted of cDNA or gDNA derived from T cells, B-cell-depleted T cells, or PBMCs. The dataset comprised deeply sampled blood TCRbeta repertoires from subjects exposed to, actively infected with, or recovered from COVID-19. A freely available public database, intended as a resource for researchers studying the immune response to SARS-CoV-2, is where the repertoires were released. Samples were obtained from the ongoing ImmuneRACE study (first 160 participants) and from some 1,300 subjects provided by 6 global collaborators. A de-identified subject ID, COVID-19 status, age in years and sex were almost always included in the sample metadata. Where available, HLA class I and class II types were taken from metadata supplied by the sample provider and were not determined by assay-based typing.

In regard to this clone: Its antigen has not been determined. No base qualities exist here, and no much larger clone lies one base off it.

Findings and caveats that apply to the study as a whole: Clinical and demographic metadata were provided uncurated, with the amount varying by source and participant.

The immunoSEQ Assay, a bias-controlled multiplex PCR, was used to amplify TCRbeta CDR3 regions from genomic DNA. Regarding the original processing steps: Nucleated cell counts per sample were estimated from amplification of reference gene primers within the assay. To quantify the absolute abundance of each unique TCRbeta CDR3 rearrangement, sequence reads were collapsed and filtered. For each sample, productive Simpson clonality was calculated as the square root of Simpson's diversity index across productive rearrangements. Sourced from immuneACCESS, this table was stored by TCRdb with only in-frame sequences that have V and J called. A share of the clones is absent; for the studies checked, an unresolved V gene accounts for under half, and the remainder has no known explanation. From that table come the V and J calls and clone size; the DNA was used to work out D and trimming. The sample table shows roughly 150,000 clones, and more than 85% are seen once. The ten largest clonotypes hold about 3.2% of the sample.

Collaborating institutions collected whole blood in K2EDTA tubes following their own protocols. Collaborator samples were shipped for TCRbeta analysis as frozen whole blood, isolated PBMCs, or DNA extracted from either sample type. Per the germline V gene, SGDLS is the CDR1 and YYNGEE is the CDR2. The CDR3 sequence holds 15 residues, the cysteine and phenylalanine included. Only the CDR3 part of the read is kept: 45 bases, read in frame from the first base. Trimming accounts for 0 bases at V and 10 bases at J, while the number of junction bases matched to no gene is 9. The sample was peripheral blood. Recombination linked TRBV9 to TRBJ2-2, with 7 bases matching TRBD2. This sequence was found in a man aged 60-69 years with active or convalescent COVID-19. In nucleotide form, the sequence is TGTGCCAGCAGCGTAGGGGATGGCGGGGGTGAGGAGCTGTTTTTT. Translated, it reads CASSVGDGGGEELFF. The reference TRBV9 and TRBJ2-2 proteins fill in what lies around the CDR3, so the full variable domain reads DSGVTQTPKHLITATGQRVTLRCSPRSGDLSVYWYQQSLDQGLQFLIQYYNGEERAKGNILERFSAQQFPDLHSELNLSSLELGDSALYFCASSVGDGGGEELFFGEGSRLTVL.